Sequencing of this T cell receptor beta chain was carried out in a study of beta chain features in type 1 diabetes. Study background: The number of sorted cells examined across all samples was around 99 million.

As every portion of the isolated RNA was reverse transcribed, the sequencing read expressed TCRB transcripts. Sequenced by immunoSEQ multiplex PCR; TCRdb stores in-frame clones only, minus some. The table includes 350,000 to 400,000 clones, roughly 15% detected once. The CDR3 has 15 amino acids. V lost 3 bases to trimming and J lost 4 bases; unmatched junction nucleotides: 7. Germline lookup yields CDR1 ENHRY and CDR2 SYGVKD. A single heparinised blood sample, averaging approximately 116 mL, was obtained per donor. CD4+ naive, central memory, regulatory and stem cell-like memory subsets were isolated by sorting on CD45RO/CCR7/CD25/CD127/CD95/CD27. Over 95% purity was reached by all sorted populations.

The chain links TRBV10-3 to TRBJ2-7; 9 bases map to TRBD1. The sequencing sample was made of naive CD4+ T cells from blood. The origin of this receptor is a woman between 18 and 30 years old in good health. CDR3 sequence: CAISDLDRGVYEQYF. Here the CDR3 DNA reads TGTGCCATCAGTGATCTGGACAGGGGCGTATACGAGCAGTACTTC.